A selection of T cell receptor beta chains follows, all from one sample in a study of blood T cell repertoires in COVID-19. Sequencing used immunoSEQ multiplex PCR; TCRdb keeps in-frame clones, though not all of them. The sample holds 130,000 to 150,000 clones, around nine tenths seen once. Source material: peripheral blood. The receptors were sampled from a human donor in a cohort sampled during active COVID-19. The CDR3 runs from the conserved cysteine through the conserved F or W. D genes are given only for firm matches. Clone size is given for some rows only: seen once, a few or many times, or a class if the clone is expanded.

j_gene	d_gene	abundance	v_gene	CDR3aa	CDR3nt
TRBJ2-1	TRBD2	-	TRBV10-2	CASRGGLREQFF	TGCGCCAGCCGGGGGGGCCTCAGGGAGCAGTTCTTC
TRBJ1-6	TRBD1	once	TRBV7-9	CASSLRDSNSPLHF	TGTGCCAGCAGCCTCCGGGACAGTAATTCACCCCTCCACTTT
TRBJ2-5	TRBD2	-	TRBV19	CASSIGSSGGIQETQYF	TGTGCCAGTAGTATAGGATCTAGCGGGGGAATCCAAGAGACCCAGTACTTC
TRBJ1-6	TRBD1	-	TRBV27	CASSLSRDRAYSPLHF	TGTGCCAGCAGTTTATCGCGGGACAGAGCCTATTCACCCCTCCACTTT
TRBJ1-4	-	-	TRBV18	CASSPREEKLFF	TGTGCCAGCTCACCGCGGGAGGAAAAACTGTTTTTT
TRBJ2-1	TRBD2	-	TRBV7-8	CASSPGLSGRADNEQFF	TGTGCCAGCAGCCCTGGACTGAGCGGGAGGGCCGACAATGAGCAGTTCTTC
TRBJ1-1	-	-	TRBV30	CAWSNNQGFRTEAFF	TGTGCCTGGAGTAACAACCAGGGGTTTCGTACTGAAGCTTTCTTT
TRBJ1-6	TRBD1	-	TRBV6-2/TRBV6-3	CASSRQGAGSPLHF	TGTGCCAGCAGTCGACAGGGGGCGGGTTCACCCCTCCACTTT
TRBJ2-6	-	-	TRBV10-2	CASSGASGANVLTF	TGCGCCAGCAGTGGGGCCTCTGGAGCCAACGTCCTGACTTTC
TRBJ2-3	TRBD1	-	TRBV14	CASSQGGGQLTSTDTQYF	TGTGCCAGCAGCCAAGGAGGGGGACAGCTGACGAGCACAGATACGCAGTATTTT